This TCR beta chain was documented in a study of cytomegalovirus exposure and HLA in healthy donors. This clone was seen just once. The CDR3 extends over 15 amino acids. V lost 6 bases and J lost 4; bases outside the gene matches: 7. CDR1 is MNHEY, CDR2 SMNVEV, per germline (reference sequence). Vbeta (60) and Jbeta (13) primers were used in the PCR. Here immunoSEQ multiplex PCR was the method, and the copy in TCRdb shows in-frame clones only, minus some. The sample contains roughly 100,000 clones, more than 70% of which appear only once. This TCR derives from a man under 40 in good health and CMV-seronegative. V and J are TRBV27 and TRBJ2-7; TRBD2 agrees at 12 bases. The sequenced sample consisted of PBMCs. This CDR3 is CASSRTSGKFYEQYF. In DNA, the CDR3 is TGTGCCAGCAGCCGGACTAGCGGGAAATTTTACGAGCAGTACTTC.